This T cell receptor beta chain was captured by sequencing in a study of human thymus T cells. Profiling relied on immunoSEQ multiplex PCR, and the TCRdb table lists in-frame clones only, not all of them. The sample has about 60,000 clones, nearly 95% seen once. This CDR3 spans 15 amino acids. Per the germline V gene, CDR1 is LGHNA and CDR2 is YNFKEQ. V lost 0 bases, J lost 6 bases, and 12 bases lay in between. The sequenced sample consisted of blood. This receptor was identified in a boy less than two years old with a congenital heart defect but otherwise immunologically healthy. V gene TRBV4-2 combines with J gene TRBJ2-1; maybe TRBD2 (6 bases). The CDR3 reads CASSQDYLAINEQFF. CDR3 DNA: TGTGCCAGCAGCCAAGACTATCTAGCGATCAATGAGCAGTTCTTC.